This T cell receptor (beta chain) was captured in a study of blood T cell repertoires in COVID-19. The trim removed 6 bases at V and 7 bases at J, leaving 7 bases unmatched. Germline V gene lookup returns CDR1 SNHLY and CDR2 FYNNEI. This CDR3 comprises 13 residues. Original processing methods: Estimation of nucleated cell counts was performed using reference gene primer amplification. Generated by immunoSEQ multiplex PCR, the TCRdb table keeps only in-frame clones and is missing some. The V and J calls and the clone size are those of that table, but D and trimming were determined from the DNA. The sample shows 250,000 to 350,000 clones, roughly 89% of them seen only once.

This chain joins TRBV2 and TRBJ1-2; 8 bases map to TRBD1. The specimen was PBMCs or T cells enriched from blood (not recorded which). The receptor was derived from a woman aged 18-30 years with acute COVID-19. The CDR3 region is CASSGQGSLGYTF. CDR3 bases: TGTGCCAGCAGCGGACAGGGTTCTCTTGGCTACACCTTC. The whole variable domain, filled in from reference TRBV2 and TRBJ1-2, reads EPEVTQTPSHQVTQMGQEVILRCVPISNHLYFYWYRQILGQKVEFLVSFYNNEISEKSEIFDDQFSVERPDGSNFTLKIRSTKLEDSAMYFCASSGQGSLGYTFGSGTRLTVV.